The sample holds one count of the clone carrying this T cell receptor (beta chain). What it binds is unknown. As the sequencing template, cDNA was produced by extracting RNA and reverse transcribing it. TCRdb keeps only in-frame clones here, not all; method: immunoSEQ multiplex PCR. The table includes hundreds of thousands of clones, over 45% detected once. This record comes from a study of CD8+ T cells in alopecia areata. Overall study findings and caveats: Clonality in lesional scalp, especially alopecia totalis/universalis, exceeded that of normal scalp.

Described treatment: oral pan-JAK inhibitor, 5-10 mg twice daily. The input for sequencing was CD4+ T cells sorted from blood, taken at approximately week 51, from a patient treated with tofacitinib. The receptor was isolated from a human donor with alopecia areata.

CDR3 region: CASSPLEGLETQYF. The DNA for the CDR3 is TGTGCCAGCTCACCACTGGAGGGTTTAGAGACCCAGTACTTC. V usage is TRBV18 and J usage is TRBJ2-5; D may be TRBD2 (6 bases). Trimming left V 1 base short and J 4 bases short, with 10 bases between. Germline CDR1 reads KGHSH; CDR2 reads LQKENI. The length of the CDR3 is 14 residues.